These 28 T cell receptor beta chains were all obtained from the same sample, sequenced in a study of blood T cells in healthy people across ages. Then a second PCR, running roughly 6 to 11 cycles, was carried out with a sample-barcoded 5' primer and a J-beta primer mix. One entry per CDR3 protein results from TCRdb running MiXCR on the 5' RACE reads. Among roughly 830,000 distinct CDR3 sequences, around two thirds were seen once, and the ten largest hold 28%. Sequenced input: blood. The receptors shown here come from a man aged 25 to 45 in good health.

The CDR3 spells CASSQEGGVPSWNEQFF. CDR3 in DNA: TGCGCCAGCAGCCAAGAAGGCGGGGTCCCCTCCTGGAATGAGCAGTTCTTC. The chain combines TRBV4-3 with TRBJ2-1; D may be TRBD2 (6 bases). Trimming shortened V by 0 bases and J by 7 bases, and 19 bases separated the two germline ends. The germline CDR1 and CDR2 sequences are LGHNA and YSLEER. There are 17 residues in the CDR3.

The chain has TRBV6-5 and TRBJ2-1; the D call may be TRBD1 or TRBD2 (5 bases each). The ends were cut back, 7 bases at V and 4 bases at J, with 11 bases in the middle. Germline CDR1 and CDR2: MNHEY and SVGAGI. The CDR3 has 13 residues. The CDR3 DNA sequence: TGTGCCAGCAAAGGGACCGCGTACAATGAGCAGTTCTTC. It specifies CASKGTAYNEQFF.

This chain uses TRBV6-6 with TRBJ1-1, with D tentatively TRBD1 (6 bases). Looked up from germline, CDR1 is MNHNY and CDR2 is SVGAGI (reference sequence). Trimming stripped 7 bases from V and 5 bases from J, with 14 bases between. The CDR3 extends over 13 amino acids. The CDR3 region is CASISLGGTEAFF. CDR3 DNA sequence: TGTGCCAGCATCAGCTTAGGGGGGACTGAAGCTTTCTTT.

V is TRBV3-1 and J is TRBJ2-5, with D possibly being TRBD2 (6 bases). The V and J ends lost 0 bases and 4 bases respectively, with 12 bases between them. Germline lookup yields CDR1 LGHDT and CDR2 YNNKEL (reference sequence). This CDR3 spans 15 amino acids. The CDR3 region has the DNA TGTGCCAGCAGCCAAGATTACCTAGCGCGAGAGACCCAGTACTTC. Translating gives CASSQDYLARETQYF.

Of note for this clonotype: Possible read error: a much larger clone is one base away. The chain links TRBV29-1 to TRBJ1-4, with 10 bases matching TRBD1. This CDR3 contains 15 residues. Germline lookup yields CDR1 SQVTM and CDR2 ANQGSEA. Here the CDR3 DNA reads TGCGGCGTTTACAAACCCGGGACAGGGGCCGAAAAACTGTTTTTT. Its translation: CGVYKPGTGAEKLFF.

V is TRBV3-1 and J is TRBJ2-5; tentatively, D is TRBD1 or TRBD2 (5 bases each). Trimming took 0 bases from V and 5 from J, leaving 13 bases between them. Germline V CDR1 and CDR2: LGHDT, YNNKEL (reference sequence). This CDR3 region has 15 residues. In DNA form, the CDR3 reads TGTGCCAGCAGCCAAGATAAGCCTTGGGACGAGACCCAGTACTTC. Amino acids: CASSQDKPWDETQYF.

The chain has TRBV7-9 and TRBJ2-7; maybe TRBD1 (5 bases). Trimming stripped 5 bases from V and 2 bases from J, with 16 bases between. The CDR3 sequence is 15 residues long. Germline CDR1 is SEHNR and CDR2 is FQNEAQ (reference sequence). The CDR3 protein is CASSPRTSETYEQYF. CDR3 bases: TGTGCCAGCAGCCCACGGACATCCGAAACCTACGAGCAGTACTTC.

The rearrangement uses TRBV9 and TRBJ2-5; 7 bases line up with TRBD1. The DNA matches TRBJ2-7 better at its end, which makes the J call doubtful. The CDR3 spans 14 residues. Germline values: CDR1 SGDLS, CDR2 YYNGEE. DNA for the CDR3: TGTGCCAGCAGCGCGGGACAGAACCCCTACGAGCAGTACTTC. Translating it yields CASSAGQNPYEQYF.

The V call is TRBV12-3 or TRBV12-4, the J call TRBJ1-2; TRBD1 matches 7 bases. The CDR3 loop spans 16 amino acids. The J segment lost 1 base and the V segment lost 2 bases, leaving 7 bases of the junction unmatched. As DNA, the CDR3 is TGTGCCAGCAGTTTACGGTGGCAGGGGGATAACTATGGCTACACCTTC. Protein product: CASSLRWQGDNYGYTF.

The V and J genes are TRBV5-1 and TRBJ2-1; maybe TRBD2 (7 bases). The CDR3 sequence is 16 residues long. Germline V gene lookup returns CDR1 SGHRS and CDR2 YFSETQ. Deletions cut 5 bases from V and 0 bases from J, with 15 bases between. The CDR3 nucleotides are TGCGCCAGCAGTTGGGCGGGGGCGGGCTCCTACAATGAGCAGTTCTTC. Protein sequence: CASSWAGAGSYNEQFF.

The CDR3 here is CASTQESSGANVLTF. CDR3 DNA sequence: TGTGCCAGCACCCAGGAGAGCTCTGGGGCCAACGTCCTGACTTTC. This sequence joins TRBV18 and TRBJ2-6; D gene ambiguous. Deletions cut 8 bases from V and 0 bases from J, with 11 bases between. This CDR3 is built from 15 residues. Germline V gene sequence: CDR1 KGHSH, CDR2 LQKENI.

The gene calls are TRBV4-1 and TRBJ2-1; D gene unclear. CDR1 and CDR2 (germline): MGHRA, YSYEKL. The CDR3 has 14 amino acids. V was clipped by 0 bases and J by 13 bases, with 16 bases between them. In DNA form, the CDR3 reads TGCGCCAGCAGCCAAGATGGGCTGCAAGAGACCCAGTTCTTC. Its protein product is CASSQDGLQETQFF.

The genes are TRBV20-1 and TRBJ1-2; no reliable D call. CDR3 length: 14 residues. Germline CDR1 DFQATT, CDR2 SNEGSKA (reference sequence). Trimming shortened V by 5 bases and J by 4 bases, and 17 bases separated the two germline ends. In DNA, the CDR3 is TGCAGTGCTGGCCTAGGAGTTACAGTCTATGGCTACACCTTC. Translating gives CSAGLGVTVYGYTF.

This clonotype was counted between two and nine times. V is TRBV12-3 or TRBV12-4 and J is TRBJ1-2, with D tentatively TRBD1 (5 bases). This CDR3 has 13 residues. V was shortened by 3 bases and J by 2 bases, with 7 bases between the two germline ends. The CDR3 region has the DNA TGTGCCAGCAGTTTGTGGACAAACTATGGCTACACCTTC. Protein product: CASSLWTNYGYTF.

This sequence joins TRBV3-1 and TRBJ2-1; TRBD1 or TRBD2 may be the D gene (5 bases each). With 4 bases removed from V and 8 bases from J, the gap between germline ends came to 15 bases. Looked up from germline, CDR1 is LGHDT and CDR2 is YNNKEL (reference sequence). The CDR3 extends over 14 amino acids. CDR3 bases: TGTGCCAGCAGCCCCCGGGACCGCCCCCATGAGCAGTTCTTC. Protein: CASSPRDRPHEQFF.

The rearrangement uses TRBV9 and TRBJ2-5; TRBD2 matches at 8 bases. Looked up from germline, CDR1 is SGDLS and CDR2 is YYNGEE. The CDR3 is 16 amino acids. V was pared by 0 bases and J by 1 base, with 5 bases of the junction left unmatched. Here the CDR3 DNA reads TGTGCCAGCAGCGTAGGGGTAGCGGGGCCCCAAGAGACCCAGTACTTC. Encoded protein: CASSVGVAGPQETQYF. Variable domain in full (rest from reference TRBV9 and TRBJ2-5): DSGVTQTPKHLITATGQRVTLRCSPRSGDLSVYWYQQSLDQGLQFLIQYYNGEERAKGNILERFSAQQFPDLHSELNLSSLELGDSALYFCASSVGVAGPQETQYFGPGTRLLVL.

The gene calls are TRBV12-3 or TRBV12-4 and TRBJ2-7, with 7 nucleotides matching TRBD2. The V segment lost 4 bases and the J segment 0 bases; nucleotides outside the gene matches: 6. The CDR3 spans 15 residues. CDR3 bases: TGTGCCAGCAGTTCAGCTAGCGGATTCTCCTACGAGCAGTACTTC. Its protein product is CASSSASGFSYEQYF.

V usage is TRBV4-2 and J usage is TRBJ2-2; D remains ambiguous. With 0 bases removed from V and 9 bases from J, the gap between germline ends came to 11 bases. The CDR3 sequence is 14 residues long. The germline CDR1 and CDR2 sequences are LGHNA and YNFKEQ. This CDR3 reads CASSQDRLGRELFF. In DNA, the CDR3 is TGTGCCAGCAGCCAAGATCGTCTGGGCCGGGAGCTGTTTTTT.

This clonotype was observed a single time. V usage is TRBV5-1 and J usage is TRBJ2-3; D remains ambiguous. The CDR3 runs to 16 residues. Germline assignment: CDR1 SGHRS and CDR2 YFSETQ. V lost 1 base and J 1 base, leaving 13 bases between the germline ends. CDR3 sequence: CASSLLPFYGTDTQYF. The CDR3 DNA sequence: TGCGCCAGCAGCTTGCTCCCGTTCTATGGCACAGATACGCAGTATTTT.

J is TRBJ2-2 and V is TRBV5-1; 9 bases map to TRBD2. Germline lookup yields CDR1 SGHRS and CDR2 YFSETQ. Trimming removed 9 bases from V and 2 bases from J; junction bases left unmatched: 5. The CDR3 runs to 14 residues. The CDR3 nucleotides read TGCGCCAACCTTAGCGGGGGAAACACCGGGGAGCTGTTTTTT. This encodes CANLSGGNTGELFF.

This clonotype showed up just a few times. The chain links TRBV4-3 to TRBJ1-6, with TRBD1 identical over 7 bases. The V gene's germline CDR1 is LGHNA and CDR2 YSLEER. J was trimmed by 10 bases and V by 4 bases; bases with no gene match: 10. CDR3 length equals 15 residues. CDR3: CASSRVTGVRSPLHF. CDR3 nucleotides: TGCGCCAGCAGCCGTGTCACAGGGGTGAGGTCACCCCTCCACTTT.

This chain connects TRBV20-1 to TRBJ2-1; D might be TRBD2 (6 bases). Trimming removed 6 bases from V and 4 bases from J, with 16 bases in between. The CDR3 sequence is 14 residues long. Germline CDR1 is DFQATT and CDR2 is SNEGSKA (reference sequence). The CDR3 bases are TGCAGTGCCACCCCACCGGGAGAATACAATGAGCAGTTCTTC. This translates into CSATPPGEYNEQFF.

This CDR3 reads CASSFTVNEQFF. Written as DNA, the CDR3 is TGTGCCAGCAGCTTCACAGTCAATGAGCAGTTCTTC. The chain carries TRBV11-2 and TRBJ2-1; unclear D gene. Trimming took off 3 bases at V and 6 bases at J, with 6 bases between the two ends. Germline CDR1 is SGHAT and CDR2 is FQNNGV. The CDR3 has 12 residues.

This sequence joins TRBV5-1 and TRBJ2-3, with D possibly matching TRBD1 (6 bases). V lost 3 bases and J 0 bases, leaving 17 bases between the germline ends. Germline values: CDR1 SGHRS, CDR2 YFSETQ. There are 17 residues in the CDR3. The CDR3 here is CASSYAPRGSSTDTQYF. DNA for the CDR3: TGCGCCAGCAGCTACGCTCCCAGGGGCTCTAGCACAGATACGCAGTATTTT.

The rearrangement links TRBV7-2 to TRBJ2-7; D unresolved. The V gene's germline CDR1 is SGHTA and CDR2 FQGNSA. The CDR3 extends over 15 amino acids. Trimming removed 5 bases at V and 1 base at J, with 15 bases between. The CDR3 protein is CASSIDGVPSYEQYF. The CDR3 bases are TGTGCCAGCAGCATCGACGGTGTTCCTTCCTACGAGCAGTACTTC.

The rearrangement links TRBV5-1 to TRBJ2-1, with TRBD1 as a possible D gene (5 bases). The germline V and J ends were trimmed by 2 bases and 4 bases, with 13 bases remaining between them. Germline V gene sequence: CDR1 SGHRS, CDR2 YFSETQ. The CDR3 runs to 15 residues. Here the CDR3 reads CASSLEGAGYNEQFF. In DNA form, the CDR3 reads TGCGCCAGCAGCTTAGAAGGGGCAGGATACAATGAGCAGTTCTTC.

This rearrangement joins TRBV2 to TRBJ2-2; TRBD1 is a possible D gene (7 bases). The CDR3 totals 13 residues. Germline loops: CDR1 SNHLY, CDR2 FYNNEI. With 8 bases removed from V and 7 bases from J, the gap between germline ends came to 14 bases. The CDR3 spells CASAAGGHGELFF. The CDR3 nucleotides read TGTGCCAGCGCGGCAGGGGGGCACGGGGAGCTGTTTTTT.

In its sample, this clonotype was seen a few times. J is TRBJ2-5 and V is TRBV7-9; 7 bases are a match to TRBD1. V shed 10 bases, J shed 4 bases, and the junction held 12 bases outside the gene matches. This CDR3 has 14 residues. Germline values: CDR1 SEHNR, CDR2 FQNEAQ (reference sequence). CDR3 sequence (DNA): TGTGCCAACGACAGGGCCGATGGTAGAGAGACCCAGTACTTC. This sequence encodes CANDRADGRETQYF.